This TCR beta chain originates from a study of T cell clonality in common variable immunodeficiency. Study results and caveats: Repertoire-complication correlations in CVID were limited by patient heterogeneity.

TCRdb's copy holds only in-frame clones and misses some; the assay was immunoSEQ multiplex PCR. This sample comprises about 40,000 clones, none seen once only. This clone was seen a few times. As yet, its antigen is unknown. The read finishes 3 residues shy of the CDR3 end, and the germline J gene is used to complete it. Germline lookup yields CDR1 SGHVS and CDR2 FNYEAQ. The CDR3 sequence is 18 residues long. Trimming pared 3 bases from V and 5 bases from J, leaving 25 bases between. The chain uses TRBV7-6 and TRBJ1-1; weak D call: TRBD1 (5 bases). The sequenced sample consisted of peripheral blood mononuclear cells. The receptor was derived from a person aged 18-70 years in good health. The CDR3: CASSFGGGFQGRETEAFF. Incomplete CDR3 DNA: TGTGCCAGCAGCTTCGGGGGGGGGTTCCAGGGAAGGGAAACTGAA. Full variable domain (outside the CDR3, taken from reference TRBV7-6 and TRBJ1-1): GAGVSQSPRYKVTKRGQDVALRCDPISGHVSLYWYRQALGQGPEFLTYFNYEAQQDKSGLPNDRFSAERPEGSISTLTIQRTEQRDSAMYRCASSFGGGFQGRETEAFFGQGTRLTVV.